The 15 T cell receptor beta chains listed next were all sequenced from one sample in a study of CD8+CD57+ T cells in acquired aplastic anemia. For CDR3 and TCR beta VDJ profiling, genomic DNA was the template used. MiXCR was run by TCRdb on the reads, yielding one entry per CDR3 protein. Of some 180,000 distinct CDR3 sequences in the sample, less than 50% were seen once. Those patients picked for sequencing had displayed CD8+CD57+ cell expansion on flow cytometry. Sequencing input: sorted CD4+, CD8+, or CD8+CD57+ T cells (not recorded which) from PBMCs. The receptors stem from a human donor with aplastic anemia.

This chain links TRBV2 with TRBJ1-1; 7 nucleotides align to TRBD1. Germline V CDR1 and CDR2: SNHLY, FYNNEI. CDR3 length: 15 amino acids. V lost 5 bases and J lost 6; bases outside the gene matches: 12. In DNA form, the CDR3 reads TGTGCCAGCAGTCCGACGAGATCAGGGGGATCTGAAGCTTTCTTT. It specifies CASSPTRSGGSEAFF.

This clonotype was found a few times. This rearrangement joins TRBV7-9 to TRBJ1-5, with a tentative D call TRBD1 (5 bases). The CDR3 spans 13 residues. Deletions cut 1 base from V and 5 bases from J, with 6 bases between. CDR1 SEHNR and CDR2 FQNEAQ come from the germline V gene (reference sequence). Here the CDR3 reads CASSLGGDQPQHF. The DNA of the CDR3 is TGTGCCAGCAGCTTAGGAGGGGATCAGCCCCAGCATTTT.

The chain uses TRBV7-3 and TRBJ2-1, with 9 positions matching TRBD2. J lost 9 bases, V lost 5 bases, and 5 bases had no gene match. The CDR3 spans 13 residues. From germline, CDR1 is SGHTA and CDR2 FQGTGA. CDR3 in DNA: TGTGCCAGCAGCCCCGGGACTAGCCTTGAGCAGTTCTTC. Its protein product is CASSPGTSLEQFF.

This clonotype turned up a few times. The chain carries TRBV10-3 and TRBJ1-5; D unresolved. Trimming pared 0 bases from V and 7 bases from J, leaving 7 bases between. CDR3 size: 13 residues. Germline V gene sequence: CDR1 ENHRY, CDR2 SYGVKD. This CDR3 reads CAISESLVQPQHF. CDR3 nucleotide sequence: TGTGCCATCAGTGAGTCGCTCGTCCAGCCCCAGCATTTT.

The chain joins TRBV7-2 to TRBJ1-5; D remains ambiguous. V dropped 2 bases and J dropped 7 bases, with 9 bases sitting between them. In germline, CDR1 is SGHTA, CDR2 FQGNSA. The CDR3 runs 13 residues. CDR3 DNA: TGTGCCAGCAGCTTAATAGATGCCCAGCCCCAGCATTTT. Translating gives CASSLIDAQPQHF.

This rearrangement joins TRBV30 to TRBJ1-6; 7 bases fit TRBD1. This CDR3 has 14 residues. The V and J ends lost 2 bases and 4 bases, in that order; junction bases with no gene match: 2. CDR1 and CDR2 (germline): GTSNPN, SVGIG (reference sequence). In DNA, the CDR3 is TGTGCCTGGAGTCCGGGACAGTATAATTCACCCCTCCACTTT. Translating gives CAWSPGQYNSPLHF.

A single count supports this clonotype. The J gene is TRBJ1-5, the V gene TRBV20-1; weak D call: TRBD1 (5 bases). This CDR3 region has 15 residues. The V gene lost 5 bases and the J gene lost 4 bases, with 18 bases spanning the gap. CDR1 is DFQATT, CDR2 SNEGSKA, per germline (reference sequence). CDR3 protein: CSASTGHSGNQPQHF. CDR3 in DNA: TGCAGTGCTTCTACAGGACACTCAGGGAATCAGCCCCAGCATTTT.

The chain links TRBV29-1 to TRBJ2-5; D unclear. Germline V gene lookup returns CDR1 SQVTM and CDR2 ANQGSEA. This CDR3 contains 14 residues. V lost 5 bases, J lost 5 bases, and 18 bases lay in between. The CDR3 protein is CSVRATTTRETQYF. The CDR3 DNA follows: TGCAGCGTTCGCGCAACAACGACGCGGGAGACCCAGTACTTC.

The rearrangement uses TRBV5-1 and TRBJ2-4, with a tentative D call TRBD2 (5 bases). CDR3 length equals 14 residues. V shed 2 bases and J shed 6 bases, with 12 bases lying between them. Germline V gene sequence: CDR1 SGHRS, CDR2 YFSETQ. As DNA, the CDR3 is TGCGCCAGCAGCTTCTCGGGGAACCCAAACATTCAGTACTTC. It is translated as CASSFSGNPNIQYF.

The chain recombines TRBV25-1 with TRBJ2-1; 10 bases align to TRBD1. This CDR3 comprises 13 residues. The J segment lost 9 bases and the V segment lost 6 bases, leaving 5 bases of the junction unmatched. CDR1 MGHDK and CDR2 SYGVNS come from the germline V gene. The CDR3 loop reads CASSIRTGGEQFF. The CDR3 coding sequence is TGTGCCAGCAGCATACGGACAGGGGGTGAGCAGTTCTTC.

The chain combines TRBV7-6 with TRBJ2-3, with 12 bases matching TRBD2. Unmatched junction bases numbered 6, after V lost 5 bases and J lost 3 bases. Germline-derived CDR1 and CDR2 are SGHVS and FNYEAQ. This CDR3 has 16 amino acids. CDR3 DNA: TGTGCCAGCAGCCACGGACTAGCGGGGAAAACAGATACGCAGTATTTT. Protein: CASSHGLAGKTDTQYF.

This clonotype has ten or more counts. The rearrangement links TRBV20-1 to TRBJ1-4; the D gene is possibly TRBD1 (5 bases). V gave up 0 bases and J gave up 3 bases, with 14 bases separating them. The germline V gene has CDR1 DFQATT and CDR2 SNEGSKA (reference sequence). There are 16 residues in the CDR3. The CDR3 nucleotides are TGCAGTGCTAGAGATCAAAGAGGGGCAGCTAATGAAAAACTGTTTTTT. This codes for CSARDQRGAANEKLFF.

This chain uses TRBV29-1 with TRBJ2-7; a weak D match, TRBD1 (6 bases). Germline V gene lookup returns CDR1 SQVTM and CDR2 ANQGSEA. The CDR3 spans 14 residues. Trimming took off 3 bases at V and 0 bases at J, with 12 bases between the two ends. CDR3 nucleotides: TGCAGCGTTGAGGGGCAGGGGTCCTCCTACGAGCAGTACTTC. It translates to CSVEGQGSSYEQYF.

The genes are TRBV12-3 or TRBV12-4 and TRBJ2-1, with D unresolved. This CDR3 has 13 amino acids. Trimming took off 8 bases at V and 10 bases at J, with 18 bases between the two ends. Here the CDR3 reads CASGKLDVSEQFF. CDR3 nucleotides: TGTGCCAGCGGGAAACTTGATGTATCGGAGCAGTTCTTC.

Remarks on this clonotype: The CDR3 carries no conserved terminal phenylalanine or tryptophan, so it likely arises from a read error. The chain recombines TRBV29-1 with TRBJ2-7; TRBD1 might be the D (6 bases). Germline CDR1 SQVTM, CDR2 ANQGSEA. This CDR3 region has 14 residues. V lost 6 bases and J lost 1, with 16 bases in between. The DNA of the CDR3 is TGCAGCGTACGACAGGCTCCCGAATCCTACGAGCAGTACCTC. Translating gives CSVRQAPESYEQYL.